These T cell receptor beta chains were read from a single sample in a study of blood T cell repertoires in COVID-19. This table comes from immunoSEQ multiplex PCR, and its TCRdb copy is limited to in-frame clones, with some not included. The sample carries around 200,000 clones, roughly 89% recorded once. Sequenced input: peripheral blood. These receptors originate from a woman younger than 35 who had recovered from COVID-19. Each CDR3 is given with its conserved first and last residue. D genes are given only for firm matches. Clone size is given for some rows only: seen once, a few or many times, or a class if the clone is expanded.

cdr3_nt cdr3_aa v_call d_call cdr3_length clone_size j_call
TGTGCCAGCAGCTTAGCCGCCGTCAGGGGGCAGGAGACCCAGTACTTC CASSLAAVRGQETQYF TRBV7-2 TRBD1 16 - TRBJ2-5
TGTGCCAGCAGCACTAAAGGACAGGGTCTTTACAATGAGCAGTTCTTC CASSTKGQGLYNEQFF TRBV7-6 TRBD1 16 - TRBJ2-1
TGCGCCAGCAGCTTACGACGGGACTATGGCTACACCTTC CASSLRRDYGYTF TRBV5-1 - 13 few TRBJ1-2
TGTGCCAGCAGCGCGCTAGGACAGGGATCGGGTGAAGCTTTCTTT CASSALGQGSGEAFF TRBV9 TRBD1 15 - TRBJ1-1
TGTGCCACCAGCAGAGACAGGGCAGGGCAGCCCCAGCATTTT CATSRDRAGQPQHF TRBV15 - 14 - TRBJ1-5
TGTGCCACCAGTGATCTGCAACTGGACAGGCCGGCCAACTATGGCTACACCTTC CATSDLQLDRPANYGYTF TRBV24-1 TRBD1 18 - TRBJ1-2
TGTGCCAGCAGCCCTCTCCGACAGGGCTACACTGAAGCTTTCTTT CASSPLRQGYTEAFF TRBV9 TRBD1 15 - TRBJ1-1
TGTGCCAGTCGGCGGGGGAACACCGGGGAGCTGTTTTTT CASRRGNTGELFF TRBV19 - 13 - TRBJ2-2
TGTGCCAGCAGTTTAACAGGGTACAATGAGCAGTTCTTC CASSLTGYNEQFF TRBV6-5 - 13 once TRBJ2-1
TGTGCCAGCAGTGAAGAGGGGGGCAATCAGCCCCAGCATTTT CASSEEGGNQPQHF TRBV6-1 - 14 - TRBJ1-5
TGTGCCAGCCTCCCCGGGACAGGGGAAGCAGATACGCAGTATTTT CASLPGTGEADTQYF TRBV27 TRBD1 15 - TRBJ2-3
TGTGCCACCCGGGAGGCAGGCACAGATACGCAGTATTTT CATREAGTDTQYF TRBV24-1 TRBD2 13 - TRBJ2-3
TGTGCCAGCAACGATAGGACAGCCTCCTATGGCTACACCTTC CASNDRTASYGYTF TRBV7-2 - 14 - TRBJ1-2
TGTGCCACCAGTGCCCCGGGAGAGGGTTTCAATCAGCCCCAGCATTTT CATSAPGEGFNQPQHF TRBV24-1 - 16 - TRBJ1-5
TGTGCCAGCAGCGTGAACGACTCTCCCTCTGGGGCCAACGTCCTGACTTTC CASSVNDSPSGANVLTF TRBV9 - 17 - TRBJ2-6
TGTGCCAGTAGTATAGCCCTAAGGGGCACTGAAGCTTTCTTT CASSIALRGTEAFF TRBV19 - 14 - TRBJ1-1
TGTGCCAGCTCGGGACTAGCGGGAGCACGGGAGACCCAGTACTTC CASSGLAGARETQYF TRBV27 TRBD2 15 - TRBJ2-5
TGTGCCAGCAGTTCGAACCAGGGATTGGATGGCTACACCTTC CASSSNQGLDGYTF TRBV6-5 - 14 - TRBJ1-2
TGTGCCAGTCAGGACAGCTCTTCCGGGGCCAACGTCCTGACTTTC CASQDSSSGANVLTF TRBV19 - 15 - TRBJ2-6
TGTGCCAGCAGCTTAGCCCTGTACAAGACGATCGGGTCACCCCTCCACTTT CASSLALYKTIGSPLHF TRBV7-8 - 17 - TRBJ1-6
TGTGCCAGCAGTGAACGCGGGGCGGAAGAAAAACTGTTTTTT CASSERGAEEKLFF TRBV6-1 - 14 - TRBJ1-4
TGTGCCAGCAGTTTATGGTCAGGGACAGGGAAGCCCGGGGAGCTGTTTTTT CASSLWSGTGKPGELFF TRBV27 TRBD1 17 - TRBJ2-2
TGCGCCAGCAGCCGCCCGGGGGGCCCCAAAAACATTCAGTACTTC CASSRPGGPKNIQYF TRBV4-1 - 15 - TRBJ2-4
TGCAGTGCTAGTCACAGGGATGGAAACACCATATATTTT CSASHRDGNTIYF TRBV20-1 - 13 - TRBJ1-3
TGTGCCAGCAGCCGCCTCCGGGATACGCAGTATTTT CASSRLRDTQYF TRBV3-1/TRBV3-2 - 12 - TRBJ2-3
TGTGCCAGCAGTTTGGACAGGGGGGCCGTGAACACTGAAGCTTTCTTT CASSLDRGAVNTEAFF TRBV19 TRBD1 16 - TRBJ1-1
TGTGCCAGCAGTTACTCGGGAGGGGGGACCACTGAAGCTTTCTTT CASSYSGGGTTEAFF TRBV6-5 - 15 few TRBJ1-1
TGTGCCAGTAGTAAGGCAGGGAGGACCGGGGAGCTGTTTTTT CASSKAGRTGELFF TRBV19 - 14 - TRBJ2-2
TGTGCCAGCAGTCACAGGACAGGGTGGGGTGAAAAACTGTTTTTT CASSHRTGWGEKLFF TRBV27 TRBD1 15 - TRBJ1-4
TGTGCCAGCAGCTTAGGTGTACTAGCGGGGATCTTGGATACGCAGTATTTT CASSLGVLAGILDTQYF TRBV11-2 TRBD2 17 - TRBJ2-3
TGCGCCAGCAGCTTGGTGGCGGGACAGGGGAATAATGAGCAGTTCTTC CASSLVAGQGNNEQFF TRBV5-1 TRBD1 16 - TRBJ2-1
TGTGCCTGGAGTAGGAGGGCGGGCACTGAAGCTTTCTTT CAWSRRAGTEAFF TRBV30 - 13 - TRBJ1-1
TGTGCCAGCAAAGGAGCGGGGAACGGTGTACATACGCAGTATTTT CASKGAGNGVHTQYF TRBV6-5 TRBD2 15 - TRBJ2-3
TGTGCCAGCAGTAGGGACTCCTATGGCTACACCTTC CASSRDSYGYTF TRBV6-5 - 12 - TRBJ1-2
TGCGCCAGCAGCCTCAGGACTAGCGGGATTTTATCCTACAATGAGCAGTTCTTC CASSLRTSGILSYNEQFF TRBV4-1 TRBD2 18 - TRBJ2-1